These T cell receptor beta chains were read from a single sample in a study of graft-versus-host responses after intestinal transplantation. These TCRs are of unknown antigen specificity. The table came from immunoSEQ multiplex PCR; TCRdb's copy has only in-frame clones and leaves some out. The table lists about 110,000 clones, approximately 90% of them singletons. The sequencing here drew on unstimulated CD4+ T cells sorted from spleen or lymph node cells, taken before transplant. The receptors originated from a human donor who was the organ donor for an intestinal transplant. CDR3s include the opening cysteine and the closing phenylalanine or tryptophan. D genes are given only for firm matches. Where a row states a size, it is once, few, many or the class of an expanded clone; other rows omit it.

CDR3 DNA: TGTGCCAGCAGCGGGGGGCGGTCAGATACGCAGTATTTT
CDR3 protein: CASSGGRSDTQYF
V gene: TRBV2
clone size: .
D gene: .
J gene: TRBJ2-3

CDR3 DNA: TGTGCCAGCAGCTTGGAGGGGGCTGCTGGCTACACCTTC
CDR3 protein: CASSLEGAAGYTF
V gene: TRBV5-6
clone size: .
D gene: TRBD1
J gene: TRBJ1-2

CDR3 DNA: TGTGCCTGGAGTTACTTGGAGACCCAGTACTTC
CDR3 protein: CAWSYLETQYF
V gene: TRBV30
clone size: .
D gene: .
J gene: TRBJ2-5

CDR3 DNA: TGTGCCATCAGTGAGGGTGGGGCCAACGTCCTGACTTTC
CDR3 protein: CAISEGGANVLTF
V gene: TRBV10-3
clone size: once
D gene: .
J gene: TRBJ2-6

CDR3 DNA: TGTGCCAGCAGCTCCACCACTAGCGGGAAAGTCCAAGAGACCCAGTACTTC
CDR3 protein: CASSSTTSGKVQETQYF
V gene: TRBV11-1
clone size: .
D gene: TRBD2
J gene: TRBJ2-5

CDR3 DNA: TGTGCTAGTGGTTTGTACCAGAACCAAGAGACCCAGTACTTC
CDR3 protein: CASGLYQNQETQYF
V gene: TRBV12-5
clone size: once
D gene: .
J gene: TRBJ2-5

CDR3 DNA: TGCGCCAGCAGCTTGTTAGAAGGATTCCCAAAAGAGACCCAGTACTTC
CDR3 protein: CASSLLEGFPKETQYF
V gene: TRBV5-1
clone size: .
D gene: .
J gene: TRBJ2-5

CDR3 DNA: TGTGCCAGCAGTGAAAGGGTGGGACCCATGAACTGGAGCAATCAGCCCCAGCATTTT
CDR3 protein: CASSERVGPMNWSNQPQHF
V gene: TRBV6-1
clone size: .
D gene: .
J gene: TRBJ1-5

CDR3 DNA: TGTGCCAGCAGCACCGGGACTAGCGGCTCCTACGAGCAGTACTTC
CDR3 protein: CASSTGTSGSYEQYF
V gene: TRBV27
clone size: .
D gene: TRBD2
J gene: TRBJ2-7

CDR3 DNA: TGTGCCAGCAGTCGGGTTCCAGGGGGGCTCGTCGGGGAGCTGTTTTTT
CDR3 protein: CASSRVPGGLVGELFF
V gene: TRBV7-2
clone size: .
D gene: .
J gene: TRBJ2-2

CDR3 DNA: TGTGCCTGGAGTCGAACTTCAGGCGAGCAGTTCTTC
CDR3 protein: CAWSRTSGEQFF
V gene: TRBV30
clone size: .
D gene: .
J gene: TRBJ2-1

CDR3 DNA: TGTGCCATCAGTGGCTCAATTGGACAGTACCAAACTGAAGCTTTCTTT
CDR3 protein: CAISGSIGQYQTEAFF
V gene: TRBV10-3
clone size: .
D gene: .
J gene: TRBJ1-1

CDR3 DNA: TGTGCCAGCAGCTTGGGATCTCTGAGCACCGGGGAGCTGTTTTTT
CDR3 protein: CASSLGSLSTGELFF
V gene: TRBV5-6
clone size: .
D gene: .
J gene: TRBJ2-2

CDR3 DNA: TGTGCCAGCAGCCTCCAGTACGGGGCTAGCTTCTACGAGCAGTACTTC
CDR3 protein: CASSLQYGASFYEQYF
V gene: TRBV4-2
clone size: .
D gene: .
J gene: TRBJ2-7

CDR3 DNA: TGTGCCAGCAGCTGGGACAGGGGGCGCACTGAAGCTTTCTTT
CDR3 protein: CASSWDRGRTEAFF
V gene: TRBV11-2
clone size: .
D gene: TRBD1
J gene: TRBJ1-1

CDR3 DNA: TGTGCCAGCAGTGAAGAAACTCGCTACGAGCAGTACTTC
CDR3 protein: CASSEETRYEQYF
V gene: TRBV6-1
clone size: .
D gene: .
J gene: TRBJ2-7

CDR3 DNA: TGTGCCATCAGTGAGTCAGGGTACGAGCAGTACTTC
CDR3 protein: CAISESGYEQYF
V gene: TRBV6-6
clone size: .
D gene: .
J gene: TRBJ2-7

CDR3 DNA: TGCGCCAGCAGCTTAGGAGGGGCGAGGTTTACGGGCTACACCTTC
CDR3 protein: CASSLGGARFTGYTF
V gene: TRBV5-1
clone size: .
D gene: .
J gene: TRBJ1-2

CDR3 DNA: TGTGCCAGCAGCGGACGGGGAGGGAACACTGAAGCTTTCTTT
CDR3 protein: CASSGRGGNTEAFF
V gene: TRBV9
clone size: .
D gene: .
J gene: TRBJ1-1

CDR3 DNA: TGTGCCAGCAGCCCGGGGAGGGTTGACCCCGGGGAGCTGTTTTTT
CDR3 protein: CASSPGRVDPGELFF
V gene: TRBV28
clone size: .
D gene: TRBD2
J gene: TRBJ2-2

CDR3 DNA: TGCGCCAGCAGCCCCCAGGGGGGCTCCTACGAGCAGTACTTC
CDR3 protein: CASSPQGGSYEQYF
V gene: TRBV4-1
clone size: .
D gene: .
J gene: TRBJ2-7

CDR3 DNA: TGTGCCAGCAGCCTCATGGGGGCTTCATACAATGAGCAGTTCTTC
CDR3 protein: CASSLMGASYNEQFF
V gene: TRBV7-6
clone size: .
D gene: .
J gene: TRBJ2-1

CDR3 DNA: TGTGCCAGCAGCTTAGGTCTGCTGGGACTAGTTAATGAGCAGTTCTTC
CDR3 protein: CASSLGLLGLVNEQFF
V gene: TRBV11-2
clone size: once
D gene: TRBD2
J gene: TRBJ2-1

CDR3 DNA: TGTGCCAGCAGCTCCGGGACAGGGTTTGAGCAGTACTTC
CDR3 protein: CASSSGTGFEQYF
V gene: TRBV7-6
clone size: .
D gene: TRBD1
J gene: TRBJ2-7

CDR3 DNA: TGCGCCAGCAGCTTGATAGTAGCGGGAGTCGATACAGATACGCAGTATTTT
CDR3 protein: CASSLIVAGVDTDTQYF
V gene: TRBV5-1
clone size: .
D gene: TRBD2
J gene: TRBJ2-3

CDR3 DNA: TGTGCCAGCAGCGAGCGTTGGGGAGGGTCACCCCTCCACTTT
CDR3 protein: CASSERWGGSPLHF
V gene: TRBV2
clone size: .
D gene: .
J gene: TRBJ1-6

CDR3 DNA: TGTGCCAGCAGCGTCTCCCGTGGACAACCCAAACTTAACGAGCAGTACTTC
CDR3 protein: CASSVSRGQPKLNEQYF
V gene: TRBV5-5
clone size: .
D gene: .
J gene: TRBJ2-7

CDR3 DNA: TGTGCCAGTACCAAGGACTATGGCTACACCTTC
CDR3 protein: CASTKDYGYTF
V gene: TRBV28
clone size: .
D gene: .
J gene: TRBJ1-2

CDR3 DNA: TGTGCCAGCACCCCTCCGGGGGGAAATCAGCCCCAGCATTTT
CDR3 protein: CASTPPGGNQPQHF
V gene: TRBV7-2
clone size: .
D gene: .
J gene: TRBJ1-5

CDR3 DNA: TGTGCCAGCAGCCAATTAGCGGGCGAGCAGTACTTC
CDR3 protein: CASSQLAGEQYF
V gene: TRBV4-2
clone size: .
D gene: TRBD2
J gene: TRBJ2-7

CDR3 DNA: TGTGCCAGCAGCTGGGAGGGAGGGACTGAAGCTTTCTTT
CDR3 protein: CASSWEGGTEAFF
V gene: TRBV7-9
clone size: once
D gene: .
J gene: TRBJ1-1

CDR3 DNA: TGCGCCAGCAGCCCTGGGACAGGTTTTGCTAATGAAAAACTGTTTTTT
CDR3 protein: CASSPGTGFANEKLFF
V gene: TRBV5-1
clone size: .
D gene: TRBD1
J gene: TRBJ1-4

CDR3 DNA: TGTGCCACGATGGACAGGGGGCTAAGTTATGGCTACACCTTC
CDR3 protein: CATMDRGLSYGYTF
V gene: TRBV6-1
clone size: .
D gene: TRBD1
J gene: TRBJ1-2

CDR3 DNA: TGCGCCAGCAGCTTGGCTGGAGCGGTGGGCAGAGATTGGCATGAGCAGTTCTTC
CDR3 protein: CASSLAGAVGRDWHEQFF
V gene: TRBV5-1
clone size: .
D gene: .
J gene: TRBJ2-1

CDR3 DNA: TGTGCCAGCAGTTTAATAGCGGGGCACTCCTACGAGCAGTACTTC
CDR3 protein: CASSLIAGHSYEQYF
V gene: TRBV6-6
clone size: .
D gene: TRBD2
J gene: TRBJ2-7

CDR3 DNA: TGTGCCAGCAGCCCTCGCGTCAGGGAGGGGGGATTGAGGGCACCCCTCCACTTT
CDR3 protein: CASSPRVREGGLRAPLHF
V gene: TRBV9
clone size: .
D gene: .
J gene: TRBJ1-6

CDR3 DNA: TGTGCCAGCAGCTTATGGGCAGGGATCGTTCCTGGAAACACCATATATTTT
CDR3 protein: CASSLWAGIVPGNTIYF
V gene: TRBV7-9
clone size: .
D gene: .
J gene: TRBJ1-3

CDR3 DNA: TGTGCCAGCAGCTTAGATCGGGCTAGCGGGCTCAATGAGCAGTTCTTC
CDR3 protein: CASSLDRASGLNEQFF
V gene: TRBV11-2
clone size: .
D gene: TRBD2
J gene: TRBJ2-1

CDR3 DNA: TGTGCCAGAAGCTCCTACGGGACTAGCGGAGCAAACACCGGGGAGCTGTTTTTT
CDR3 protein: CARSSYGTSGANTGELFF
V gene: TRBV5-3
clone size: .
D gene: TRBD2
J gene: TRBJ2-2